A single sample gave rise to the 31 T cell receptor beta chains below, sequenced in a study of cytomegalovirus exposure and HLA in healthy donors. This PCR relied on a set of 60 Vbeta primers and 13 Jbeta primers. The table came from immunoSEQ multiplex PCR; TCRdb's copy has only in-frame clones and leaves some out. The sample has tens of thousands of clones, approximately 81% seen once. The sample consisted of PBMCs. The receptors derive from a woman between 40 and 55 years old in good health and CMV-seropositive.

The V call is TRBV13, the J call TRBJ2-5; 8 nucleotides align to TRBD2. Germline CDR1 is PRHDT and CDR2 is FYEKMQ (reference sequence). The CDR3 loop spans 16 amino acids. J lost 4 bases, V lost 5 bases, and 12 bases had no gene match. CDR3 coding DNA: TGTGCCAGCAGCGCCGCGGGGGGCCGGAGTATAGAGACCCAGTACTTC. This codes for CASSAAGGRSIETQYF.

As for this clone: This may arise from a read error, as a much more abundant clone is one base away. J is TRBJ1-4 and V is TRBV5-4; D may be TRBD1 (5 bases). Germline V gene lookup returns CDR1 SGHNT and CDR2 YYREEE (reference sequence). Trimming took 4 bases from V and 7 from J, leaving 20 bases between them. The CDR3 spans 16 residues. The CDR3 region has the DNA TGTGCCAGCAGCCAAGAGGTTCCAGGGATTAGTGAAAAACTGTTTTTT. Its translation: CASSQEVPGISEKLFF.

This chain connects TRBV11-1 to TRBJ2-3; TRBD2 is a possible D gene (5 bases). With 0 bases removed from V and 7 bases from J, the gap between germline ends came to 11 bases. The CDR3 length is 14 residues. From germline, CDR1 is SGHAT and CDR2 FQDESV (reference sequence). Written as DNA, the CDR3 is TGTGCCAGCAGCTTAGCCACTAGTGTGAATACGCAGTATTTT. This gives the protein CASSLATSVNTQYF. Using reference TRBV11-1 and TRBJ2-3 for the parts outside the CDR3, the full variable domain is EAEVAQSPRYKITEKSQAVAFWCDPISGHATLYWYRQILGQGPELLVQFQDESVVDDSQLPKDRFSAERLKGVDSTLKIQPAELGDSAMYLCASSLATSVNTQYFGPGTRLTVL.

This chain uses TRBV4-1 with TRBJ2-4; 8 bases match TRBD1. With 5 bases clipped from V and 3 bases from J, the junction kept 6 bases outside the gene matches. Germline CDR1 MGHRA, CDR2 YSYEKL. The CDR3 totals 15 residues. As DNA, the CDR3 is TGCGCCAGCAGCGATACCGGGACAGGCAAAAACATTCAGTACTTC. It yields the protein CASSDTGTGKNIQYF.

The CDR3 spells CASSLLDSGTGQPQHF. The CDR3 DNA is TGTGCCAGCTCACTGTTGGACTCTGGCACGGGACAGCCCCAGCATTTT. J is TRBJ1-5 and V is TRBV18; D gene uncertain. The CDR3 contains 16 residues. Germline CDR1 reads KGHSH; CDR2 reads LQKENI. The ends were cut back, 4 bases at V and 7 bases at J, with 20 bases in the middle. Full variable domain (remainder filled in from reference TRBV18 and TRBJ1-5): NAGVMQNPRHLVRRRGQEARLRCSPMKGHSHVYWYRQLPEEGLKFMVYLQKENIIDESGMPKERFSAEFPKEGPSILRIQQVVRGDSAAYFCASSLLDSGTGQPQHFGDGTRLSIL.

This clone was picked up a small number of times. The rearrangement links TRBV28 to TRBJ2-5; 9 positions match TRBD1. Germline V gene lookup returns CDR1 MDHEN and CDR2 SYDVKM. There are 16 residues in the CDR3. Unmatched junction bases numbered 15, after V lost 8 bases and J lost 5 bases. The CDR3 reads CASVAPPTGGGETQYF. The CDR3 DNA follows: TGTGCCAGCGTTGCCCCACCTACAGGGGGCGGTGAGACCCAGTACTTC.

CDR3 bases: TGTGCCAGCAGCGGGGCCAGTCTCTATGGCTACACCTTC. It is translated as CASSGASLYGYTF. This chain connects TRBV14 to TRBJ1-2; possibly TRBD1 for D (5 bases). CDR1 is SGHDN and CDR2 is FVKESK in the germline V gene. The CDR3 totals 13 residues. The germline V and J ends were trimmed by 5 bases and 4 bases, with 11 bases remaining between them.

The chain employs TRBV29-1 and TRBJ1-5; 10 positions agree with TRBD1. This CDR3 spans 15 amino acids. Germline V gene data show CDR1 as SQVTM and CDR2 as ANQGSEA. The V gene end was trimmed by 7 bases and the J gene end by 3 bases; junction bases not matched to a gene: 9. The CDR3 protein is CSARTGGGSNQPQHF. CDR3 sequence (DNA): TGCAGCGCACGGACAGGGGGTGGGTCCAATCAGCCCCAGCATTTT.

The chain has TRBV5-6 and TRBJ2-7; no definite D call. The germline V gene has CDR1 SGHDT and CDR2 YYEEEE. V was clipped by 3 bases and J by 6 bases, with 7 bases between them. CDR3 length: 11 residues. The CDR3 nucleotides are TGTGCCAGCAGCTCCCCCGGCGAGCAGTACTTC. Its protein product is CASSSPGEQYF.

CDR3 protein: CASSLRTGRDTQYF. The CDR3 DNA follows: TGCGCCAGCAGCCTCCGGACAGGGAGGGATACGCAGTATTTT. The V gene is TRBV4-1, the J gene TRBJ2-3; 8 nucleotides line up with TRBD1. Germline-derived CDR1 and CDR2 are MGHRA and YSYEKL. The CDR3 length is 14 residues. After removal of 4 bases from V and 6 bases from J, the junction contained 6 bases not matched to a gene.

The chain is built from TRBV7-3 and TRBJ1-2; 9 positions agree with TRBD1. J lost 8 bases, V lost 3 bases, and 4 bases had no gene match. The CDR3 length is 13 residues. Germline lookup yields CDR1 SGHTA and CDR2 FQGTGA. The CDR3 loop reads CASSFRDRVGYTF. The DNA of the CDR3 is TGTGCCAGCAGCTTCCGGGACAGGGTCGGCTACACCTTC.

The chain joins TRBV28 to TRBJ2-3, with 12 bases identical to TRBD2. Losses at the gene ends were 0 bases for V and 2 bases for J; bases not matched to a gene: 3. The germline CDR1 and CDR2 sequences are MDHEN and SYDVKM. The CDR3 has 17 residues. In nucleotides, the CDR3 is TGTGCCAGCAGTTTATGGACTAGCGGGGGCCACACAGATACGCAGTATTTT. Its protein product is CASSLWTSGGHTDTQYF.

The rearrangement joins TRBV19 to TRBJ1-1; 7 bases agree with TRBD1. Germline-derived CDR1 and CDR2 are LNHDA and SQIVND (reference sequence). The CDR3 is 15 amino acids. J gave up 6 bases and V 4 bases, and 11 bases lay outside the gene matches. The CDR3 region is CASSTLRGQRAEAFF. CDR3 nucleotide sequence: TGTGCCAGTAGTACCCTCAGGGGACAGAGGGCTGAAGCTTTCTTT. Variable domain in full (rest from reference TRBV19 and TRBJ1-1): DGGITQSPKYLFRKEGQNVTLSCEQNLNHDAMYWYRQDPGQGLRLIYYSQIVNDFQKGDIAEGYSVSREKKESFPLTVTSAQKNPTAFYLCASSTLRGQRAEAFFGQGTRLTVV.

This chain connects TRBV7-2 to TRBJ2-3; D is perhaps TRBD2 (6 bases). The V end lost 4 bases, the J end lost 0 bases, and 8 bases lay between the germline ends. The germline V gene encodes CDR1 SGHTA and CDR2 FQGNSA. This CDR3 is built from 14 residues. In DNA, the CDR3 is TGTGCCAGCAGCTCGGGGGAAAGCACAGATACGCAGTATTTT. Translated: CASSSGESTDTQYF.

The chain carries TRBV7-2 and TRBJ2-7, with TRBD1 as a possible D gene (6 bases). The V and J ends lost 3 bases and 0 bases respectively, with 15 bases between them. The CDR3 has 16 residues. Germline V lookup: CDR1 SGHTA, CDR2 FQGNSA. The CDR3 bases are TGTGCCAGCAGCTTTCTACAGGGCTTTAGCTCCTACGAGCAGTACTTC. It is translated as CASSFLQGFSSYEQYF. The full variable domain, rest sourced from reference TRBV7-2 and TRBJ2-7, is GAGVSQSPSNKVTEKGKDVELRCDPISGHTALYWYRQSLGQGLEFLIYFQGNSAPDKSGLPSDRFSAERTGGSVSTLTIQRTQQEDSAVYLCASSFLQGFSSYEQYFGPGTRLTVT.

The CDR3 here is CASSFYGYEQYF. In DNA, the CDR3 is TGTGCCAGCAGCTTCTACGGCTACGAGCAGTACTTC. The V call is TRBV7-2, the J call TRBJ2-7; no clear D gene. CDR3 length: 12 amino acids. V was trimmed by 3 bases and J by 3 bases, leaving 6 bases between them. CDR1 is SGHTA and CDR2 is FQGNSA in the germline V gene. Variable domain in full (rest from reference TRBV7-2 and TRBJ2-7): GAGVSQSPSNKVTEKGKDVELRCDPISGHTALYWYRQSLGQGLEFLIYFQGNSAPDKSGLPSDRFSAERTGGSVSTLTIQRTQQEDSAVYLCASSFYGYEQYFGPGTRLTVT.

The chain has TRBV6-1 and TRBJ2-4, with TRBD1 identical over 10 bases. This CDR3 is 13 amino acids long. V lost 4 bases to trimming and J lost 9 bases; unmatched junction nucleotides: 3. CDR1 and CDR2 (germline): MNHNS, SASEGT. CDR3: CASSGQGASIQYF. The CDR3 DNA follows: TGTGCCAGCAGTGGACAGGGGGCGTCCATTCAGTACTTC.

Note on this clone: Additional DNA sequences in this sample encode the identical CDR3. The V gene is TRBV29-1, the J gene TRBJ2-7; 7 nucleotides match TRBD2. This CDR3 has 13 amino acids. V lost 1 base and J lost 6; bases outside the gene matches: 6. The V gene's germline CDR1 is SQVTM and CDR2 ANQGSEA. CDR3 DNA: TGCAGCGTTGAAGGGCAGGGAGGGATCGAGCAGTACTTC. It codes for CSVEGQGGIEQYF.

This clone occurred a few times. The rearrangement uses TRBV5-1 and TRBJ2-7, with 9 bases fitting TRBD1. The J segment lost 7 bases and the V segment lost 0 bases, leaving 2 bases of the junction unmatched. The V gene's germline CDR1 is SGHRS and CDR2 YFSETQ. The CDR3 extends over 13 amino acids. The CDR3 sequence: CASSLGQGGEQYF. CDR3 nucleotide sequence: TGCGCCAGCAGCTTGGGACAGGGGGGAGAGCAGTACTTC.

The chain links TRBV10-3 to TRBJ1-6; tentatively, D is TRBD1 (5 bases). The CDR3 sequence is 15 residues long. Between the trimmed V and J ends, which lost 3 bases and 6 bases, there was a span of 12 bases. Germline-derived CDR1 and CDR2 are ENHRY and SYGVKD. CDR3 region: CAISEAGSVNSPLHF. In nucleotides, the CDR3 is TGTGCCATCAGTGAAGCAGGGTCTGTTAATTCACCCCTCCACTTT.

V and J are TRBV28 and TRBJ2-4, with 9 bases matching TRBD2. Germline assignment: CDR1 MDHEN and CDR2 SYDVKM. There are 15 residues in the CDR3. Trimming at V came to 5 bases and at J to 6 bases, leaving 8 bases not matched to a gene. CDR3 DNA: TGTGCCAGCAGTGCTCTAGCGGGGCCCATAAACATTCAGTACTTC. Translated, it gives CASSALAGPINIQYF. Complete variable domain (other parts from reference TRBV28 and TRBJ2-4): DVKVTQSSRYLVKRTGEKVFLECVQDMDHENMFWYRQDPGLGLRLIYFSYDVKMKEKGDIPEGYSVSREKKERFSLILESASTNQTSMYLCASSALAGPINIQYFGAGTRLSVL.

The V gene is TRBV5-4, the J gene TRBJ2-3, with D perhaps matching TRBD2 (7 bases). Germline V gene lookup returns CDR1 SGHNT and CDR2 YYREEE (reference sequence). The ends were cut back, 2 bases at V and 3 bases at J, with 13 bases in the middle. The CDR3 totals 15 residues. CDR3 region: CASSLGGALTDTQYF. For the CDR3, the DNA is TGTGCCAGCAGCTTAGGGGGGGCCCTTACAGATACGCAGTATTTT. Full variable domain (missing parts from reference TRBV5-4 and TRBJ2-3): ETGVTQSPTHLIKTRGQQVTLRCSSQSGHNTVSWYQQALGQGPQFIFQYYREEENGRGNFPPRFSGLQFPNYSSELNVNALELDDSALYLCASSLGGALTDTQYFGPGTRLTVL.

The chain recombines TRBV5-4 with TRBJ1-2; 8 bases are a match to TRBD1. Germline-derived CDR1 and CDR2 are SGHNT and YYREEE (reference sequence). The V gene end was trimmed by 4 bases and the J gene end by 8 bases; junction bases not matched to a gene: 7. The CDR3 covers 13 residues. CDR3 protein: CASSVWTGFGYTF. The DNA for the CDR3 is TGTGCCAGCAGCGTCTGGACAGGGTTCGGCTACACCTTC.

In this sample, this clone turned up a few times. The chain couples TRBV4-1 to TRBJ1-4; perhaps TRBD1 as D (5 bases). The CDR3 is 14 residues long. V lost 1 base and J lost 4, with 7 bases in between. Germline lookup yields CDR1 MGHRA and CDR2 YSYEKL. This CDR3 reads CASSQGGVNEKLFF. CDR3 nucleotides: TGCGCCAGCAGCCAAGGGGGGGTTAATGAAAAACTGTTTTTT.

This chain uses TRBV27 with TRBJ1-2, with TRBD1 as a possible D gene (5 bases). CDR3 length: 13 residues. Trimming left V 5 bases short and J 4 bases short, with 11 bases between. Germline V lookup: CDR1 MNHEY, CDR2 SMNVEV (reference sequence). In DNA form, the CDR3 reads TGTGCCAGCAGTCCCCGGGGGAGCTATGGCTACACCTTC. Translating it yields CASSPRGSYGYTF.

The rearrangement uses TRBV27 and TRBJ1-5; possibly TRBD1 for D (6 bases). The V gene's germline CDR1 is MNHEY and CDR2 SMNVEV (reference sequence). Trimming took off 3 bases at V and 3 bases at J, with 15 bases between the two ends. The CDR3 covers 16 residues. The CDR3 spells CASSFSGGGPNQPQHF. The DNA of the CDR3 is TGTGCCAGCAGTTTCTCGGGGGGGGGCCCCAATCAGCCCCAGCATTTT.

This clone is a singleton in its sample. V is TRBV5-4 and J is TRBJ1-6; 7 bases map to TRBD1. Trimming cost V 2 bases and J 15 bases; bases outside gene matches: 5. Looked up from germline, CDR1 is SGHNT and CDR2 is YYREEE (reference sequence). This CDR3 region has 12 residues. CDR3 loop: CASSFGQGGLHF. The DNA for the CDR3 is TGTGCCAGCAGCTTCGGGCAGGGGGGCCTCCACTTT.

The rearrangement joins TRBV19 to TRBJ1-2, with D maybe TRBD1 (6 bases). The CDR3 has 12 residues. The germline V gene has CDR1 LNHDA and CDR2 SQIVND (reference sequence). Trimming removed 10 bases at V and 8 bases at J, with 17 bases between. The CDR3 DNA sequence: TGTGCCACCACCACAGGGAAGCTGGGCTACACCTTC. Translating it yields CATTTGKLGYTF.

This rearrangement joins TRBV7-2 to TRBJ2-1; 8 bases agree with TRBD2. V shed 7 bases, J shed 4 bases, and the junction held 9 bases outside the gene matches. The CDR3 contains 15 residues. The V gene's germline CDR1 is SGHTA and CDR2 FQGNSA. CDR3 bases: TGTGCCAGCACCTCCGGAGCGGGGGAGTACAATGAGCAGTTCTTC. Its translation: CASTSGAGEYNEQFF.

The chain carries TRBV29-1 and TRBJ1-1; D ambiguous. The CDR3 is 14 residues long. CDR1 is SQVTM and CDR2 is ANQGSEA in the germline V gene. Trimming took 3 bases from V and 1 from J, leaving 12 bases between them. CDR3 bases: TGCAGCGTTGAGGGTGGCGGATCGAACACTGAAGCTTTCTTT. Translated: CSVEGGGSNTEAFF.

V gene TRBV5-4 combines with J gene TRBJ2-2, with TRBD1 identical over 7 bases. CDR3 length equals 16 residues. Unmatched junction bases numbered 4, after V lost 0 bases and J lost 2 bases. CDR1 is SGHNT and CDR2 is YYREEE in the germline V gene (reference sequence). CDR3 nucleotide sequence: TGTGCCAGCAGCTTGGACGGGACAGACAACACCGGGGAGCTGTTTTTT. It translates to CASSLDGTDNTGELFF.